This T cell receptor (beta chain) stems from a study of T cell clonality in common variable immunodeficiency. Remarks on this clone: The CDR3 extends 3 residues past the end of the read, so its final part is completed from the germline J gene.

Generated by immunoSEQ multiplex PCR, the TCRdb table keeps only in-frame clones and is missing some. Singletons are absent from the sample, which has some 54,000 clones. Heparinized whole blood, 5 to 8 ml, came from each donor. V was clipped by 0 bases and J by 2 bases; unmatched bases: 2. The CDR3 totals 16 residues. Germline V lookup: CDR1 SGHNT, CDR2 YYREEE (reference sequence). The sequencing sample was made of peripheral blood mononuclear cells. The sequence came from a person between 18 and 75 years old in good health. The chain links TRBV5-4 to TRBJ2-5, with 12 nucleotides matching TRBD2. The CDR3 bases that were read are TGTGCCAGCAGCTTGGGACTAGCGGGGGAACAAGAGACC. Amino acid sequence: CASSLGLAGEQET. The entire CDR3 protein reads CASSLGLAGEQETQYF.